This T cell receptor (beta chain) originates from a study of T cell changes during pregnancy in multiple sclerosis. The length of the CDR3 is 13 residues. Germline V gene sequence: CDR1 MDHEN, CDR2 SYDVKM. Trimming stripped 2 bases from V and 4 bases from J, with 9 bases between. Some clones are missing from TCRdb's copy, which holds only in-frame ones; the method was immunoSEQ multiplex PCR. The data show tens of thousands of clones, with 85% to 95% seen just once and over 2.5% held by the top ten. The sequenced sample was peripheral blood, obtained in the third trimester of pregnancy. The sequence derives from a female donor in good health, enrolled as a control in a pregnancy study. This chain uses TRBV28 with TRBJ2-7; maybe TRBD2 (6 bases). DNA for the CDR3: TGTGCCAGCAGTTTAACGGGGAGGTACGAGCAGTACTTC. Translating gives CASSLTGRYEQYF. The entire variable domain, with the rest obtained from reference TRBV28 and TRBJ2-7, is as follows: DVKVTQSSRYLVKRTGEKVFLECVQDMDHENMFWYRQDPGLGLRLIYFSYDVKMKEKGDIPEGYSVSREKKERFSLILESASTNQTSMYLCASSLTGRYEQYFGPGTRLTVT.